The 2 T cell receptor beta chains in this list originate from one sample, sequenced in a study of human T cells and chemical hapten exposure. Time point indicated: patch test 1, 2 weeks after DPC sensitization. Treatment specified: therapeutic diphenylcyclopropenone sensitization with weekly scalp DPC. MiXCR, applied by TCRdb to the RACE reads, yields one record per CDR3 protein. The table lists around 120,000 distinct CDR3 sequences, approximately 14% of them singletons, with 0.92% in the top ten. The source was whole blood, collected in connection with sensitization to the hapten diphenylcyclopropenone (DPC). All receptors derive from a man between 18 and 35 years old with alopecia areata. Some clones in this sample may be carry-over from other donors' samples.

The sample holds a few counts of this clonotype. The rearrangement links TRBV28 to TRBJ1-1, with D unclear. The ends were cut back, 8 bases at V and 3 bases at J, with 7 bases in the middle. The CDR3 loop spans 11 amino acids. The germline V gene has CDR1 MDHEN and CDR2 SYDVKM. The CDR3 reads CASRGHTEAFF. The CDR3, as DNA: TGTGCCAGCCGGGGTCACACTGAAGCTTTCTTT.

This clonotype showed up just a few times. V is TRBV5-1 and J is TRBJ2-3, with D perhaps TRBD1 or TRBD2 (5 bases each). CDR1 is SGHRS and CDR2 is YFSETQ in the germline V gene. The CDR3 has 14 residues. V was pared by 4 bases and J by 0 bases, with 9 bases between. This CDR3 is CASSPRDSTDTQYF. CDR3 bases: TGCGCCAGCAGCCCCCGGGACAGCACAGATACGCAGTATTTT.